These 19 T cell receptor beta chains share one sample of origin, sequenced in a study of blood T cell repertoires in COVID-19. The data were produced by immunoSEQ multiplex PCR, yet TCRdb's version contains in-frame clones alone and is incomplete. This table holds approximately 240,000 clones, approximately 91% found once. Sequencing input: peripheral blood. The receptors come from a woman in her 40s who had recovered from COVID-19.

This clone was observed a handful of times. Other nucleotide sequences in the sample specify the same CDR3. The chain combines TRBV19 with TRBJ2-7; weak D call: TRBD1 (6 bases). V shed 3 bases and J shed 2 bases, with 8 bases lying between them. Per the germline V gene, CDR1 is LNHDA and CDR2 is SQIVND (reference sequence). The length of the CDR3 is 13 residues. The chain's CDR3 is CASSITGTYEQYF. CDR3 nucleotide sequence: TGTGCCAGTAGTATCACAGGGACCTACGAGCAGTACTTC.

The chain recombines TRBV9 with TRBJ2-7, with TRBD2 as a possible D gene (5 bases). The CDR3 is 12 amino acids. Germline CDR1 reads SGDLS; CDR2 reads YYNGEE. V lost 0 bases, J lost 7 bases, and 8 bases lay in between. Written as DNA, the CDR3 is TGTGCCAGCAGCGTAGACCCGGGGGAGCAGTACTTC. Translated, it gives CASSVDPGEQYF.

The CDR3 sequence is CASRQTGLHQPQHF. The CDR3 DNA sequence: TGTGCCAGCAGACAGACAGGGCTCCATCAGCCCCAGCATTTT. The rearrangement links TRBV6-6 to TRBJ1-5, with 7 bases that match TRBD1. V lost 6 bases to trimming and J lost 5 bases; unmatched junction nucleotides: 7. CDR3 size: 14 residues. Germline CDR1 and CDR2: MNHNY and SVGAGI (reference sequence).

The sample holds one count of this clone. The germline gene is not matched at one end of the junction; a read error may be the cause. The CDR3 coding sequence is TGCGCCAGCGGCCGGGGAGCGGGGGGGATGTACAATGAGCGGTTCTTC. Translation: CASGRGAGGMYNERFF. The V and J genes are TRBV5-1 and TRBJ2-1; 10 nucleotides line up with TRBD2. The CDR3 contains 16 residues. Germline lookup yields CDR1 SGHRS and CDR2 YFSETQ.

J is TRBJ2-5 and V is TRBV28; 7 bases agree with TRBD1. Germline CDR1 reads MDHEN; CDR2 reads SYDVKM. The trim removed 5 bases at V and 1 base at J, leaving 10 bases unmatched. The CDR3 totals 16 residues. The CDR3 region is CASSSKRTGPQETQYF. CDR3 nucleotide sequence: TGTGCCAGCAGTAGCAAGAGGACAGGACCCCAAGAGACCCAGTACTTC.

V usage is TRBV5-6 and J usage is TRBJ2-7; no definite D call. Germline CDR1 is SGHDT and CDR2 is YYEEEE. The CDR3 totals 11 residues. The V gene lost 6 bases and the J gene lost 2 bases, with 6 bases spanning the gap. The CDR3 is CASTKTYEQYF. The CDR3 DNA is TGTGCCAGCACCAAAACCTACGAGCAGTACTTC.

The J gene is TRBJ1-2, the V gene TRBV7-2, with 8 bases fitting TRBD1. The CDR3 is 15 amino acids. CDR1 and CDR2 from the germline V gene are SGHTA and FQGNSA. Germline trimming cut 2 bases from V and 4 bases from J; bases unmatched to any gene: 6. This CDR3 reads CASSLPGQASYGYTF. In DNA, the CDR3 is TGTGCCAGCAGCTTACCGGGACAGGCGTCCTATGGCTACACCTTC.

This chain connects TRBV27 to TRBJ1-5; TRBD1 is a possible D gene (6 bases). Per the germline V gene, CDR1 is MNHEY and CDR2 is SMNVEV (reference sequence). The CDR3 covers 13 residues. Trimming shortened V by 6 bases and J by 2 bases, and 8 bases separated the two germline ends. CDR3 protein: CASRQGGNQPQHF. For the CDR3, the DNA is TGTGCCAGCAGACAGGGTGGCAATCAGCCCCAGCATTTT.

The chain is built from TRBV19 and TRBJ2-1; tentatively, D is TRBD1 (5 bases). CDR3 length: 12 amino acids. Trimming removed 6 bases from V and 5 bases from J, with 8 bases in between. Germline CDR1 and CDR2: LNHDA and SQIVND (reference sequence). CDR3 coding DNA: TGTGCCAGTAGGGGGCTGAACAATGAGCAGTTCTTC. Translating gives CASRGLNNEQFF.

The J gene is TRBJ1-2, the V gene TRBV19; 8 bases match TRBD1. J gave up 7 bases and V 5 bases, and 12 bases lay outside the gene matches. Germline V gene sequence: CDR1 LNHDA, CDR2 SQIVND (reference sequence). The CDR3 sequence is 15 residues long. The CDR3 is CASSDPRGRWSGYTF. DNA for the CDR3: TGTGCCAGTAGTGACCCCAGGGGGCGATGGAGTGGCTACACCTTC.

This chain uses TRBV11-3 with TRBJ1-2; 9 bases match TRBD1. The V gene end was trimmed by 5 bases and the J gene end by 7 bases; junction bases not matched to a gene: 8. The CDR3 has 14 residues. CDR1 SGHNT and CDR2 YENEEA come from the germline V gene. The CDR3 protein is CASSHLQGAVGYTF. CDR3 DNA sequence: TGTGCCAGCAGCCACCTACAGGGGGCCGTTGGCTACACCTTC.

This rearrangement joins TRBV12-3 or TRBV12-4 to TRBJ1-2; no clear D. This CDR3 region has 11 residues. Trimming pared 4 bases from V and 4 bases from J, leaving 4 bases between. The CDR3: CASSSLYGYTF. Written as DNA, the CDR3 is TGTGCCAGCAGTTCTCTCTATGGCTACACCTTC.

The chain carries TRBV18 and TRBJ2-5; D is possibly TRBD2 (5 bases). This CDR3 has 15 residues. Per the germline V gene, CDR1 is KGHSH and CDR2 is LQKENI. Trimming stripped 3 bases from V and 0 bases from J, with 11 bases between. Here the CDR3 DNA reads TGTGCCAGCTCACCCTTCTCCGGGAACCAAGAGACCCAGTACTTC. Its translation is CASSPFSGNQETQYF.

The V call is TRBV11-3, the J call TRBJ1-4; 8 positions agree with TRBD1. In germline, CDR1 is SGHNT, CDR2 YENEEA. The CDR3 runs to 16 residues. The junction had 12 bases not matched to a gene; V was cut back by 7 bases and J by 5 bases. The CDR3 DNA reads TGTGCCAGCACCAAAAGGTCGGGACAGGAGAATGAAAAACTGTTTTTT. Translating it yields CASTKRSGQENEKLFF.

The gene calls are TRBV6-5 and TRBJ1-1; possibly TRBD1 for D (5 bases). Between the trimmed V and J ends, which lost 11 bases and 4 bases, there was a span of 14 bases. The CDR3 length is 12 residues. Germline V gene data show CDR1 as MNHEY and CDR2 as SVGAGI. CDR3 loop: CASQGVSTEAFF. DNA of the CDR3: TGTGCCTCCCAGGGTGTGTCCACTGAAGCTTTCTTT.

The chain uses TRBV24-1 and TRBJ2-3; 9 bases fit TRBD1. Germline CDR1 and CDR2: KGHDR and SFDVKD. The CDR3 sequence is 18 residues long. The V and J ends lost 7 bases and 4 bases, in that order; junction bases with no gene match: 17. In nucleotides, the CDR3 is TGTGCCACCAGGCCGGGACAGGGAAGACGGGGTTGGCCAGATACGCAGTATTTT. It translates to CATRPGQGRRGWPDTQYF.

The CDR3 coding sequence is TGTGCCAGCAGTGCTTGGCAAAACTATGGCTACACCTTC. This encodes CASSAWQNYGYTF. The chain joins TRBV2 to TRBJ1-2; D uncertain. The ends were cut back, 4 bases at V and 2 bases at J, with 8 bases in the middle. The germline gives CDR1 SNHLY, CDR2 FYNNEI. CDR3 length: 13 amino acids.

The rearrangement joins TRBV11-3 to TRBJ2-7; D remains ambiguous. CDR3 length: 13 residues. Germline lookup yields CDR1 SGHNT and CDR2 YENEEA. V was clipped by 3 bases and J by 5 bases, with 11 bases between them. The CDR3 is CASSLEQRHEQYF. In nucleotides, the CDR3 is TGTGCCAGCAGCTTGGAGCAAAGGCACGAGCAGTACTTC.

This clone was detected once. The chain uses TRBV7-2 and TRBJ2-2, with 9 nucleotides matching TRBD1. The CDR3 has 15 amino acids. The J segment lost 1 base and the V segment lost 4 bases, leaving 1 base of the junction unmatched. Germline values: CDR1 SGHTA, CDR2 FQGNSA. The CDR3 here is CASSSGQGNTGELFF. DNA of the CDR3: TGTGCCAGCAGCTCGGGACAGGGGAACACCGGGGAGCTGTTTTTT.